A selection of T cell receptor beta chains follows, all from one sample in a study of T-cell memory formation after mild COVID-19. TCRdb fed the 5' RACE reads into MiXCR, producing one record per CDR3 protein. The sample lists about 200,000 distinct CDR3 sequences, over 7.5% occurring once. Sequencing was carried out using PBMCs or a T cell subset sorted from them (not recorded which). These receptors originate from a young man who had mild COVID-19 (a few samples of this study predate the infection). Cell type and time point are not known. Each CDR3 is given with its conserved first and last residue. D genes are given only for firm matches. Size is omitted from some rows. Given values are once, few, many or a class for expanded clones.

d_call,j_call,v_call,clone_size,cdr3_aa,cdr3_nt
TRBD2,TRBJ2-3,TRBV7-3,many,CASSLRLASTDTQYF,TGTGCCAGCAGCCTGCGACTAGCAAGCACAGATACGCAGTATTTT
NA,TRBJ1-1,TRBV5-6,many,CASSLWDLGTEAFF,TGTGCCAGCAGCTTGTGGGATCTGGGCACTGAAGCTTTCTTT
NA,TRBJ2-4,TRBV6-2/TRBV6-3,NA,CASSYQGTGKNIQYF,TGTGCCAGCAGTTACCAAGGGACGGGAAAAAACATTCAGTACTTC
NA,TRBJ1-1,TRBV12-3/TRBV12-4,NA,CASSLAGPPLMNTEAFF,TGTGCCAGCAGTTTAGCGGGACCGCCACTCATGAACACTGAAGCTTTCTTT
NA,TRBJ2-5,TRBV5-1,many,CASSPGSQGQETQYF,TGCGCCAGCAGCCCAGGAAGCCAAGGTCAAGAGACCCAGTACTTC
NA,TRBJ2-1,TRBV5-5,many,CASSLLGDSYNEQFF,TGTGCCAGCAGCTTATTGGGCGATTCCTACAATGAGCAGTTCTTC
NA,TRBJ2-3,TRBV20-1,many,CSASTPWDTQYF,TGCAGTGCTAGTACCCCTTGGGATACGCAGTATTTT
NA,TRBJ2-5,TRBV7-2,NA,CATSRGAETQYF,TGTGCCACCAGCCGGGGGGCGGAGACCCAGTACTTC
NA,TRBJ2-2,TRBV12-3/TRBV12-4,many,CASSLQGLDTGELFF,TGTGCCAGCAGTTTACAGGGTCTTGACACCGGGGAGCTGTTTTTT
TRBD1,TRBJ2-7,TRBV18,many,CASSLGQASYEQYF,TGTGCCAGCTCACTCGGACAGGCTTCCTACGAGCAGTACTTC
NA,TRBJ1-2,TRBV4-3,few,CASSQDGRGSNYGYTF,TGCGCCAGCAGCCAAGATGGGCGGGGATCTAACTATGGCTACACCTTC
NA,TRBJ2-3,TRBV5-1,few,CASSQRQADTQYF,TGCGCCAGCAGCCAACGACAGGCAGATACGCAGTATTTT
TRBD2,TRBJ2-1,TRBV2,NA,CASKTGTSGFNEQFF,TGTGCCAGCAAGACCGGGACTAGCGGGTTCAATGAGCAGTTCTTC
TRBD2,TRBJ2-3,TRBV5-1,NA,CASSPSASGRTDTQYF,TGCGCCAGCAGCCCGTCCGCGAGCGGGAGGACAGATACGCAGTATTTT
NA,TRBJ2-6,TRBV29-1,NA,CSAKQAGANVLTF,TGCAGCGCCAAGCAGGCTGGGGCCAACGTCCTGACTTTC
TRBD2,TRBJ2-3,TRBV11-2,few,CASSLSGDDTQYF,TGTGCCAGCAGCTTAAGCGGGGATGATACGCAGTATTTT
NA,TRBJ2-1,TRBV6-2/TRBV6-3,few,CASSKYPGPTHYNEQFF,TGTGCCAGCAGCAAATATCCGGGACCTACCCATTACAATGAGCAGTTCTTC
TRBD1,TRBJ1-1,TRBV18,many,CASSGQSNTEAFF,TGTGCCAGCTCGGGACAGTCGAACACTGAAGCTTTCTTT
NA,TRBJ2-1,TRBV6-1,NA,CASSVLTGTRDNEQFF,TGTGCCAGCAGTGTCCTGACCGGGACCCGAGACAATGAGCAGTTCTTC
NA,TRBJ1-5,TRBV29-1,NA,CSVALGSGDQPQHF,TGCAGCGTTGCCCTTGGCTCAGGGGACCAGCCCCAGCATTTT
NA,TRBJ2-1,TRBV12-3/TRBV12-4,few,CASAWARRGEQFF,TGTGCCAGTGCTTGGGCGAGGCGGGGTGAGCAGTTCTTC
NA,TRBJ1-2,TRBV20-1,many,CSARESRQSYFGYTF,TGCAGTGCTAGAGAATCCAGACAGTCCTACTTCGGCTACACCTTC
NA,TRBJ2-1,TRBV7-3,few,CASSLTPDRDYNEQFF,TGTGCCAGCAGCTTAACCCCGGACAGAGACTACAATGAGCAGTTCTTC
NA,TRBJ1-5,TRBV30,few,CAWSAANHQPQHF,TGTGCCTGGAGCGCTGCTAACCATCAGCCCCAGCATTTT
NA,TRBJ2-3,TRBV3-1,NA,CASSQGPNTQYF,TGTGCCAGCAGCCAAGGCCCAAATACGCAGTATTTT
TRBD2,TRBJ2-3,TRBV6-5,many,CASSYWASGASTDTQYF,TGTGCCAGCAGTTACTGGGCTAGCGGGGCCAGCACAGATACGCAGTATTTT
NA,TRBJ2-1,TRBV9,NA,CASSVAGAGYEQFF,TGTGCCAGCAGCGTAGCGGGGGCCGGGTATGAGCAGTTCTTC
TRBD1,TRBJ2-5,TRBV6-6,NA,CASSYLDRQETQYF,TGTGCCAGCAGTTACCTGGACAGGCAAGAGACCCAGTACTTC
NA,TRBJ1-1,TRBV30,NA,CAWAHVNTEAFF,TGTGCCTGGGCTCATGTGAACACTGAAGCTTTCTTT
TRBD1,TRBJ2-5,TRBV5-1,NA,CASSFQLTGGQETQYF,TGCGCCAGCAGCTTCCAACTGACAGGGGGCCAAGAGACCCAGTACTTC
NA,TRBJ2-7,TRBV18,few,CASSPAWAYEQYF,TGTGCCAGCTCACCAGCCTGGGCGTACGAGCAGTACTTC
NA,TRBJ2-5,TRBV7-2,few,CASSFTWTQYF,TGTGCCAGCAGCTTCACATGGACCCAGTACTTC
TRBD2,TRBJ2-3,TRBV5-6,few,CASSFNQRGLDTQYF,TGTGCCAGCAGCTTTAACCAGCGGGGGTTAGATACGCAGTATTTT
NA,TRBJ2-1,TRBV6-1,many,CASSYNEQFF,TGTGCCAGTAGCTACAATGAGCAGTTCTTC
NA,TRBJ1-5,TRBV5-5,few,CASSLDPRPSQPQHF,TGTGCCAGCAGCCTGGACCCCCGACCGAGTCAGCCCCAGCATTTT
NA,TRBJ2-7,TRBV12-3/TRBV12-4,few,CASSKLVEGEQYF,TGTGCCAGCAGCAAACTAGTAGAGGGCGAGCAGTACTTC
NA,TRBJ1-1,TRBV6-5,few,CASRDREGLAFF,TGTGCCAGCAGAGACCGGGAAGGCTTGGCTTTCTTT
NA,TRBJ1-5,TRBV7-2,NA,CASSSVNQPQHF,TGTGCCAGCAGCTCTGTCAATCAGCCCCAGCATTTT
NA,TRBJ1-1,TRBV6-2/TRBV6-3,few,CASSYSRRQENTEAFF,TGTGCCAGCAGTTACTCGAGAAGACAGGAGAACACTGAAGCTTTCTTT
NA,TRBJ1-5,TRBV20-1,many,CSASGAQGQPQHF,TGCAGTGCTAGCGGGGCCCAGGGTCAGCCCCAGCATTTT
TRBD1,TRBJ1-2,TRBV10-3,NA,CAILQGASGYTF,TGTGCCATCCTACAGGGGGCAAGTGGCTACACCTTC
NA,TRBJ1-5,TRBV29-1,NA,CSPLRDQPQHF,TGCAGCCCATTAAGGGATCAGCCCCAGCATTTT
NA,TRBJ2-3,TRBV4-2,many,CASSQDLYGGTDTQYF,TGTGCCAGCAGCCAAGATCTATACGGGGGCACAGATACGCAGTATTTT
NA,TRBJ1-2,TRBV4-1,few,CASSQRDNYGYTF,TGCGCCAGCAGCCAGAGGGACAACTATGGCTACACCTTC
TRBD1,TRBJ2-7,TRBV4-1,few,CASSQDLQGAGEQYF,TGCGCCAGCAGCCAAGATCTACAGGGGGCAGGCGAGCAGTACTTC
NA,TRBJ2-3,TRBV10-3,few,CAISERGWSTADTQYF,TGTGCCATCAGTGAGCGGGGCTGGTCGACCGCAGATACGCAGTATTTT
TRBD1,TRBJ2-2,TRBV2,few,CASRTTGGSTGELFF,TGTGCCAGCAGGACGACAGGGGGCTCCACCGGGGAGCTGTTTTTT
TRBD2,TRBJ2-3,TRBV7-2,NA,CASSYRPGLAGRSGSWDTQYF,TGTGCCAGCAGCTACCGGCCGGGACTAGCGGGGCGCTCGGGTTCCTGGGATACGCAGTATTTT
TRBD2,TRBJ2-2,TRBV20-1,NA,CSARDRRLAGGPGELFF,TGCAGTGCTAGAGATCGCCGACTAGCGGGGGGGCCCGGGGAGCTGTTTTTT
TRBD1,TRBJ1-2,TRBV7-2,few,CASSEGTAVYYGYTF,TGTGCCAGCAGCGAAGGGACAGCCGTTTACTATGGCTACACCTTC
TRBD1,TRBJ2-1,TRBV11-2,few,CASSTRQGAGNEQFF,TGTGCCAGCAGCACCCGACAGGGGGCTGGCAATGAGCAGTTCTTC
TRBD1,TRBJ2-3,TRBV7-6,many,CASSLEGDRGSDTQYF,TGTGCCAGCAGCTTAGAAGGGGACAGGGGTTCAGATACGCAGTATTTT
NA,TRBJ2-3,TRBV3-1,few,CASSRRVSVASTDTQYF,TGTGCCAGCAGCCGGAGGGTGAGCGTAGCTAGCACAGATACGCAGTATTTT